These T cell receptor beta chains were read from a single sample in a study of molecular identifiers for immune sequencing clone quantification. TCRdb independently ran MiXCR on the PCR reads; one entry per CDR3 protein. This sample yields around 40,000 distinct CDR3 sequences, of which less than 20% are seen a single time; approximately 1% belongs to the top ten. Sequenced: naive CD8+ T cells from blood, with Jurkat cell RNA spiked in. The receptor source for this set is a human donor in good health. Some libraries in this study had Jurkat cell RNA spiked in. The CDR3 runs from the conserved cysteine through the conserved F or W. The D gene is left open where the match is weak. Size is omitted from some rows. Given values are once, few, many or a class for expanded clones.

D gene,clone size,V gene,J gene,CDR3 DNA,CDR3 protein
.,many,TRBV2,TRBJ1-1,TGTGCCAGCGGCTGGGAGAACACTGAAGCTTTCTTT,CASGWENTEAFF
.,.,TRBV6-5,TRBJ2-7,TGTGCCAGCAGTTACTCGTTTACTGGGGTGGCCTACGAGCAGTACTTC,CASSYSFTGVAYEQYF
TRBD1,.,TRBV29-1,TRBJ2-7,TGCAGCGTGGGAGACAGGGGCCTGGGCGGGCAGCACTTC,CSVGDRGLGGQHF
.,many,TRBV6-5,TRBJ2-1,TGTGCCAGCCTAAGTGGCAATGAGCAGTTCTTC,CASLSGNEQFF
.,many,TRBV7-3,TRBJ1-1,TGTGCCAGCAGCTTGCAGCTAGGAGACACTGAAGCTTTCTTT,CASSLQLGDTEAFF
.,many,TRBV19,TRBJ2-1,TGTGCCAGTAGTCTCCTGGGGGCCCTGGATTACAATGAGCAGTTCTTC,CASSLLGALDYNEQFF
TRBD1,once,TRBV28,TRBJ2-5,TGTACCAGCAGCCTCGACAGGGTGGGACCCCAAGAGACCCAGTACTTC,CTSSLDRVGPQETQYF
TRBD1,many,TRBV6-2/TRBV6-3,TRBJ1-3,TGTGCCAGCAGTCCATCGACAGGGACTGGAAACACCATATATTTT,CASSPSTGTGNTIYF
.,many,TRBV7-6,TRBJ1-5,TGTGCCAGCAGCTTCGGTGTAGGGCAGCCCCAGCATTTT,CASSFGVGQPQHF
.,many,TRBV19,TRBJ1-4,TGTGCCAGTAGCTACCCGGACAGCCCGAATGAGAAACTGTTTTTT,CASSYPDSPNEKLFF
.,.,TRBV6-2/TRBV6-3,TRBJ1-1,TGTGCCGGCAGTCCTATGTACGGGGGTAACACTGAAGCTCTCTTT,CAGSPMYGGNTEALF
.,many,TRBV7-6,TRBJ1-1,TGTGCCAGCAGCTTAGTTGGACTACAGAACACTGAAGCTTTCTTT,CASSLVGLQNTEAFF
.,many,TRBV28,TRBJ2-6,TGTGCCAGCTCGGGCTCTGGGGCCAACGTCCTGACTTTC,CASSGSGANVLTF
TRBD2,many,TRBV5-1,TRBJ2-1,TGCGCCAGCAGCGGGGGACTAGCGGTATACAATGAGCAGTTCTTC,CASSGGLAVYNEQFF
TRBD1,many,TRBV6-2/TRBV6-3,TRBJ2-2,TGTGCCAGCAGTTTCCACCGGACAGGTGGGACCGGGGAGCTGTTTTTT,CASSFHRTGGTGELFF
.,once,TRBV4-3,TRBJ1-4,TGCGCCAGCAGCCAAGACTCTGGTGGAAAACTGTTTTTT,CASSQDSGGKLFF
.,many,TRBV6-6,TRBJ2-5,TGTGCCAGCAGTTACAGCCCCCAAGAGACCCAGTACTTC,CASSYSPQETQYF
.,many,TRBV7-2,TRBJ2-1,TGTGCCAGCAGCGATCCGCGGGCGATCGCGTTCTTC,CASSDPRAIAFF
TRBD2,many,TRBV7-3,TRBJ2-1,TGTGCCAGCGAAGCGGGACTATACAATGAGCAGTTCTTC,CASEAGLYNEQFF
TRBD1,many,TRBV12-3/TRBV12-4,TRBJ1-1,TGTGCCAGCAGTCCCCCCGGGACAGGGGGGAAAGCTTTCTTT,CASSPPGTGGKAFF
.,many,TRBV6-2/TRBV6-3,TRBJ2-1,TGTGCCAGCAGTTATGGGGGGAGTCCTACCTACAATGAGCAGTTCTTC,CASSYGGSPTYNEQFF
.,many,TRBV7-9,TRBJ2-7,TGTGCCAGCAGCTTAGAAGCCACCTACGAGCAGTACTTC,CASSLEATYEQYF
.,.,TRBV7-7,TRBJ2-7,TGTGCCAGCAGCTTAGAGGCAGCCTACGAGCAGTACTTC,CASSLEAAYEQYF
TRBD2,many,TRBV20-1,TRBJ2-1,TGCAGTGCTGATGGGGGACTAGCGAATGCCAATGAGCAGTTCTTC,CSADGGLANANEQFF
.,many,TRBV4-3,TRBJ2-1,TGCGCCAGCAGCCAAGCGGGAGCCACCTACAATGAGCAGTTCTTC,CASSQAGATYNEQFF
.,medium-sized,TRBV4-1,TRBJ2-5,TGCGCCAGCAGCCAAGACGTTGGAGACCAAGAGACCCAGTACTTC,CASSQDVGDQETQYF
.,many,TRBV12-3/TRBV12-4,TRBJ2-5,TGTGCCAGCAGTAGAGGGGGGAGACAAGAGACCCAGTACTTC,CASSRGGRQETQYF
.,many,TRBV6-2/TRBV6-3,TRBJ1-1,TGTGCCAGCAGTTCCGGGTTACAGGGCACTGAAGCTTTCTTT,CASSSGLQGTEAFF
TRBD2,many,TRBV19,TRBJ2-7,TGTGCCAGTAGCCCGGGACTAGCGAGTTCCTACGAGCAGTACTTC,CASSPGLASSYEQYF
.,many,TRBV9,TRBJ1-1,TGTGCCAGCAGCGCCCCCCCGAACACTGAAGCTTTCTTT,CASSAPPNTEAFF
TRBD1,many,TRBV9,TRBJ2-3,TGTGCCAGCAGCGCCTGGGACAGCGCAGATACGCAGTATTTT,CASSAWDSADTQYF
TRBD2,many,TRBV28,TRBJ2-7,TGTGCCAGCAGGAGAGAGATCGGGCTAGCGGGATCCTACGAGCAGTACTTC,CASRREIGLAGSYEQYF
TRBD1,many,TRBV29-1,TRBJ2-1,TGCAGCGTTGAAGATCTGAGGGGACAGGGGTACAATGAGCAGTTCTTC,CSVEDLRGQGYNEQFF
.,.,TRBV20-1,TRBJ2-3,TGCTGTGCTGGCGAATGGGATACGCGGTATTTT,CCAGEWDTRYF
TRBD1,many,TRBV7-7,TRBJ2-2,TGTGCTGGCAGCGCATTTACAGGGGCGAACACCGGGGAGCTGTTTTTT,CAGSAFTGANTGELFF
.,many,TRBV9,TRBJ2-5,TGTGCCAGCAGCGTAGTAGACCTCGTGACCCCCGAGACCCAGTACTTC,CASSVVDLVTPETQYF
.,.,TRBV7-9,TRBJ2-3,TGTGCCAGCAGCTTACCTGCCCGGGACCAACTCACAGATACGCAGTATTTT,CASSLPARDQLTDTQYF
TRBD2,many,TRBV3-1,TRBJ2-3,TGTGCCAGCAGCCAATCAAGCGGGGGCTATAGCACAGATACGCAGTATTTT,CASSQSSGGYSTDTQYF
.,many,TRBV5-4,TRBJ2-7,TGTGCCAGCAGCTTATTTAAGGGTCGCGAGCAGTACTTC,CASSLFKGREQYF
.,many,TRBV5-6,TRBJ2-3,TGTGCCAGCAGCTTGGGAGGGACGGGAACAGATACGCAGTATTTT,CASSLGGTGTDTQYF
.,many,TRBV30,TRBJ2-1,TGTGCCTGGGACAGCCTACCGGACAATGAGCAGTTCTTC,CAWDSLPDNEQFF
.,once,TRBV27,TRBJ1-5,TGTGCCAGCAGACTCTCCACGGGGAGTCACAATCAGCCCCAGCATTTT,CASRLSTGSHNQPQHF
.,many,TRBV11-3,TRBJ2-1,TGTGCCAGCAGCTTAGATAACAGTTACTCCTACAATGAGCAGTTCTTC,CASSLDNSYSYNEQFF
.,many,TRBV6-1,TRBJ1-5,TGTGCCAGCAACGACAGCCGATTCGTGGGGCCCCAGCATTTT,CASNDSRFVGPQHF
.,many,TRBV5-4,TRBJ2-2,TGTGCCAGCAGCTCCTCAGTCGTGACAAAAAACACCGGGGAGCTGTTTTTT,CASSSSVVTKNTGELFF
.,.,TRBV7-9,TRBJ2-7,TGTGCCAGCAGCCGCGGACTGGTCGGCTACGAGCAGTACTTC,CASSRGLVGYEQYF
TRBD1,many,TRBV7-2,TRBJ2-1,TGTGCCAGCAGCATTGGGACAGTTGAGCAGTTCTTC,CASSIGTVEQFF
.,many,TRBV9,TRBJ2-2,TGTGCCAGCAGCGCACCTTCAGGGATTCCCGGGGAGCTGTTTTTT,CASSAPSGIPGELFF
TRBD1,.,TRBV28,TRBJ2-3,TGTGCCAGCAGTTTACCTACACAGGGGAACACAGATACGCAGTATTTT,CASSLPTQGNTDTQYF
TRBD1,many,TRBV29-1,TRBJ1-1,TGCAGCGTCGCGTATGGGACAGGGGGCACTGAAGCTTTCTTT,CSVAYGTGGTEAFF
TRBD1,medium-sized,TRBV7-9,TRBJ1-4,TGTGCCAGCAGCCGGGGACAGGATAATGAAAAACTGTTTTTT,CASSRGQDNEKLFF
.,.,TRBV6-5,TRBJ1-1,TGTGCCAGCAGCGTTGACACTGAAGCTTTCTTT,CASSVDTEAFF
.,many,TRBV19,TRBJ2-3,TGTGCCAGTAGCGGCGCTAGCGACACAGATACGCAGTATTTT,CASSGASDTDTQYF
TRBD1,many,TRBV5-6,TRBJ2-5,TGTGCCAGCAGCTCAGACAGGGTCGGAGAGACCCAGTACTTC,CASSSDRVGETQYF